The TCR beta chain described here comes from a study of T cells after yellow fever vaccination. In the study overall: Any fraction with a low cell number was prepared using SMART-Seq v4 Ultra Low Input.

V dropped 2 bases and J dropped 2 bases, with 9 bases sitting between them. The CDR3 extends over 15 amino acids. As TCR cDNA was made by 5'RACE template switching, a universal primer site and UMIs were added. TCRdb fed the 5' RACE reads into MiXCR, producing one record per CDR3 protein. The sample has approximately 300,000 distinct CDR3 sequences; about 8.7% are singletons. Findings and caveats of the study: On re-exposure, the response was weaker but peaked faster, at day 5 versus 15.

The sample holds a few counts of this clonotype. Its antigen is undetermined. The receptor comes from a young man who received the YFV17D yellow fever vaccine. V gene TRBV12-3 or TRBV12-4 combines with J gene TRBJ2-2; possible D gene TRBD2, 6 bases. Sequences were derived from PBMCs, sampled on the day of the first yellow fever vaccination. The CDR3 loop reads CASSLMGGNTGELFF. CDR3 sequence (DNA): TGTGCCAGCAGTTTAATGGGGGGTAACACCGGGGAGCTGTTTTTT.